The 23 T cell receptor beta chains presented below share a single source sample, sequenced in a study of graft-versus-host responses after intestinal transplantation. The antigens for these receptors are not known. The method was immunoSEQ multiplex PCR; TCRdb's version includes in-frame clones alone and lacks a portion of them. The data hold around 90,000 clones, with roughly 92% observed a single time. Sequenced here: unstimulated CD4+ T cells sorted from spleen or lymph node cells, sampled before intestinal transplant. The source is a human donor who received an intestinal transplant.

Here the CDR3 reads CASSEVRGVHEQYF. DNA for the CDR3: TGTGCCAGCAGTGAAGTCAGGGGGGTCCACGAGCAGTACTTC. The V call is TRBV2, the J call TRBJ2-5, with D possibly TRBD1 on 7 matching bases. The J call may be mistaken, given a closer DNA end match to TRBJ2-7. In germline, CDR1 is SNHLY, CDR2 FYNNEI. This CDR3 is built from 14 residues.

This chain uses TRBV7-8 with TRBJ1-1, with 9 bases matching TRBD1. Trimming took 4 bases from V and 0 from J; bases not matched to a gene: 3. Looked up from germline, CDR1 is SGHVS and CDR2 is FQNEAQ. The CDR3 extends over 15 amino acids. Written as DNA, the CDR3 is TGTGCCAGCAGCTCGGGACAGGGACTGAACACTGAAGCTTTCTTT. The encoded protein is CASSSGQGLNTEAFF.

This rearrangement joins TRBV2 to TRBJ2-7, with TRBD2 matching 11 bases. The CDR3 has 15 residues. Germline CDR1 is SNHLY and CDR2 is FYNNEI. V lost 1 base to trimming and J lost 6 bases; unmatched junction nucleotides: 5. The CDR3 protein is CASSEETSGSPEQYF. The CDR3 DNA follows: TGTGCCAGCAGTGAAGAAACTAGCGGGAGCCCCGAGCAGTACTTC. Together with reference TRBV2 and TRBJ2-7, the CDR3 gives the full variable domain: EPEVTQTPSHQVTQMGQEVILRCVPISNHLYFYWYRQILGQKVEFLVSFYNNEISEKSEIFDDQFSVERPDGSNFTLKIRSTKLEDSAMYFCASSEETSGSPEQYFGPGTRLTVT.

The chain links TRBV6-5 to TRBJ2-7; 10 bases map to TRBD1. The CDR3 loop spans 14 amino acids. Trimming cost V 6 bases and J 3 bases; bases outside gene matches: 5. CDR1 and CDR2 from the germline V gene are MNHEY and SVGAGI. CDR3 sequence reads: CASSRTGGYYEQYF. CDR3 DNA sequence: TGTGCCAGCAGCCGGACAGGGGGTTACTACGAGCAGTACTTC.

This chain uses TRBV5-1 with TRBJ2-2, with 13 bases fitting TRBD2. The CDR3 totals 17 residues. Per germline, CDR1 SGHRS and CDR2 YFSETQ. With 2 bases clipped from V and 5 bases from J, the junction kept 6 bases outside the gene matches. Here the CDR3 reads CASSFALAGGGTGELFF. The CDR3, as DNA: TGCGCCAGCAGCTTCGCACTAGCGGGAGGGGGTACCGGGGAGCTGTTTTTT.

The chain joins TRBV6-5 to TRBJ2-1; no firm D call. Germline V gene lookup returns CDR1 MNHEY and CDR2 SVGAGI. CDR3 size: 15 residues. V lost 6 bases, J lost 0 bases, and 12 bases lay in between. CDR3 sequence (DNA): TGTGCCAGCAGCCAAAAGGCAGGCTCCTACAATGAGCAGTTCTTC. Its protein is CASSQKAGSYNEQFF.

This clone was seen just once. The chain links TRBV6-1 to TRBJ2-3; D could derive from TRBD1 or TRBD2 (6 bases each). The CDR3 loop spans 15 amino acids. Germline CDR1 MNHNS, CDR2 SASEGT. V was cut by 7 bases and J by 0 bases, with 14 bases left in between. As DNA, the CDR3 is TGTGCCAGCAAAAGGAGGGGGAGCAGCACAGATACGCAGTATTTT. Residues: CASKRRGSSTDTQYF.

V usage is TRBV7-2 and J usage is TRBJ2-2, with D tentatively TRBD2 (6 bases). V lost 5 bases to trimming and J lost 1 base, with 11 bases between them. Germline values: CDR1 SGHTA, CDR2 FQGNSA. This CDR3 comprises 15 residues. CDR3 bases: TGTGCCAGCAGCCCTCATAGCGGGAACACCGGGGAGCTGTTTTTT. It yields the protein CASSPHSGNTGELFF.

The CDR3 DNA reads TGTGCCAGCAGTGTCACAGCTAACTATGGCTACACCTTC. This encodes CASSVTANYGYTF. The V call is TRBV2, the J call TRBJ1-2; D uncertain. The ends were cut back, 4 bases at V and 0 bases at J, with 6 bases in the middle. The germline CDR1 and CDR2 sequences are SNHLY and FYNNEI. The CDR3 covers 13 residues.

V is TRBV30 and J is TRBJ2-5; D is undetermined. V gave up 0 bases and J gave up 1 base, with 15 bases separating them. Germline V CDR1 and CDR2: GTSNPN, SVGIG (reference sequence). CDR3 size: 16 residues. The chain's CDR3 is CAWSVERIWGQETQYF. CDR3 nucleotide sequence: TGTGCCTGGAGTGTAGAACGGATTTGGGGCCAAGAGACCCAGTACTTC.

The rearrangement joins TRBV7-2 to TRBJ2-7; 9 bases line up with TRBD2. Trimming at V came to 5 bases and at J to 1 base, leaving 9 bases not matched to a gene. Germline assignment: CDR1 SGHTA and CDR2 FQGNSA. The CDR3 runs to 16 residues. CDR3 in DNA: TGTGCCAGCAGCCCTTCGGCGGGAGGGCCTTCCTACGAGCAGTACTTC. Protein product: CASSPSAGGPSYEQYF.

The rearrangement uses TRBV7-8 and TRBJ2-3; 11 positions match TRBD2. The CDR3 loop spans 18 amino acids. V gave up 1 base and J gave up 1 base; unmatched junction bases: 7. The germline V gene encodes CDR1 SGHVS and CDR2 FQNEAQ. The CDR3 DNA follows: TGTGCCAGCAGCTTAGGCCTAGCGGGAGGTAGGGGCACAGATACGCAGTATTTT. This codes for CASSLGLAGGRGTDTQYF.

The rearrangement joins TRBV7-2 to TRBJ1-1; D unresolved. Trimming took off 2 bases at V and 5 bases at J, with 9 bases between the two ends. The CDR3 loop spans 13 amino acids. Germline V CDR1 and CDR2: SGHTA, FQGNSA. The CDR3: CASSLSPGTEAFF. As DNA, the CDR3 is TGTGCCAGCAGCTTATCCCCCGGAACTGAAGCTTTCTTT.

The chain has TRBV6-5 and TRBJ1-3, with 9 bases identical to TRBD1. With V trimmed by 4 bases and J by 4 bases, 2 bases remained unmatched. The CDR3 consists of 14 residues. The germline V gene encodes CDR1 MNHEY and CDR2 SVGAGI. In DNA, the CDR3 is TGTGCCAGCAGTTCGGACAGGGGAGGAAACACCATATATTTT. Translated: CASSSDRGGNTIYF.

This clone was observed once. This chain connects TRBV19 to TRBJ1-5; 10 bases map to TRBD1. The germline V gene has CDR1 LNHDA and CDR2 SQIVND (reference sequence). This CDR3 has 17 residues. J was trimmed by 0 bases and V by 7 bases; bases with no gene match: 9. Here the CDR3 DNA reads TGTGCCAGTACCCGACGGGACAGGGGTCTTAGCAATCAGCCCCAGCATTTT. It yields the protein CASTRRDRGLSNQPQHF.

The chain employs TRBV29-1 and TRBJ2-1; TRBD2 matches 9 bases. CDR1 SQVTM and CDR2 ANQGSEA come from the germline V gene. The CDR3 contains 15 residues. V shed 6 bases and J 5 bases; nucleotides not matched to a gene: 11. The CDR3 coding sequence is TGCAGCGTCCTTGGGGGACTAGCTAATAACAATGAGCAGTTCTTC. The encoded protein is CSVLGGLANNNEQFF.

The chain is built from TRBV29-1 and TRBJ2-2; 9 nucleotides match TRBD2. V shed 1 base and J 5 bases; nucleotides not matched to a gene: 5. Per germline, CDR1 SQVTM and CDR2 ANQGSEA. The CDR3 is made up of 15 amino acids. CDR3 nucleotides: TGCAGCGTTGAAGGGCGGGAGGGCCTGACCGGGGAGCTGTTTTTT. It translates to CSVEGREGLTGELFF.

V gene TRBV7-6 combines with J gene TRBJ2-1; 10 nucleotides match TRBD2. Germline CDR1 reads SGHVS; CDR2 reads FNYEAQ. The ends lost 8 bases at V and 4 bases at J; junction bases unmatched: 8. This CDR3 contains 15 residues. The CDR3 DNA is TGTGCCAGCCGGGCGGGGACTAGCGCATACAATGAGCAGTTCTTC. This gives the protein CASRAGTSAYNEQFF.

The V gene is TRBV30, the J gene TRBJ2-7; D perhaps matches TRBD2 (6 bases). The CDR3 has 14 residues. Per germline, CDR1 GTSNPN and CDR2 SVGIG (reference sequence). The V gene lost 6 bases and the J gene lost 5 bases, with 20 bases spanning the gap. The CDR3 is CACDLEGLLNEQYF. The CDR3 DNA is TGTGCCTGCGACTTGGAGGGACTGCTTAACGAGCAGTACTTC.

This clone has a single count. V gene TRBV18 combines with J gene TRBJ2-7; D is undetermined. Germline assignment: CDR1 KGHSH and CDR2 LQKENI. V was clipped by 2 bases and J by 3 bases, with 11 bases between them. The CDR3 sequence is 14 residues long. The CDR3 bases are TGTGCCAGCTCACCATGGGCGGAGAACTACGAGCAGTACTTC. As protein: CASSPWAENYEQYF.

The V call is TRBV27, the J call TRBJ2-3, with D unclear. Germline V gene lookup returns CDR1 MNHEY and CDR2 SMNVEV (reference sequence). This CDR3 has 14 residues. Trimming cost V 2 bases and J 2 bases, with 8 bases left between them. Here the CDR3 reads CASSLTEPTDTQYF. Written as DNA, the CDR3 is TGTGCCAGCAGTTTAACGGAACCCACAGATACGCAGTATTTT.

This clone appeared a single time. V is TRBV11-2 and J is TRBJ2-1, with D unclear. V shed 1 base and J shed 5 bases, with 9 bases lying between them. The CDR3 covers 14 residues. Germline V gene data show CDR1 as SGHAT and CDR2 as FQNNGV. The CDR3 DNA follows: TGTGCCAGCAGCTTAGCGAGGCCTAACAATGAGCAGTTCTTC. Amino acid sequence: CASSLARPNNEQFF.

This clone was seen a few times. V gene TRBV27 combines with J gene TRBJ1-3; D is perhaps TRBD1 (5 bases). This CDR3 region has 15 residues. Germline assignment: CDR1 MNHEY and CDR2 SMNVEV (reference sequence). V lost 6 bases, J lost 4 bases, and 16 bases lay in between. The chain's CDR3 is CASSLTQGYGNTIYF. In nucleotides, the CDR3 is TGTGCCAGCAGCCTGACCCAGGGATACGGAAACACCATATATTTT.